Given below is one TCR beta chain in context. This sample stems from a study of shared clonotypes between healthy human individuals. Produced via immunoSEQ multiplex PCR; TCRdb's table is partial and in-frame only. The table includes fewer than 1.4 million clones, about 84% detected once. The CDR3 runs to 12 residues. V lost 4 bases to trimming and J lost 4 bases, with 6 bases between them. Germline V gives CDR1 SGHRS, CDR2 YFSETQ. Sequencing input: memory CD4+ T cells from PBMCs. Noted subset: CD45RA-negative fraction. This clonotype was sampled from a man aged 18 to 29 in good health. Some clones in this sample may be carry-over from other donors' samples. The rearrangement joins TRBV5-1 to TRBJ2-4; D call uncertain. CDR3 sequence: CASSTGKNIQYF. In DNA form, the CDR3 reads TGCGCCAGCAGCACGGGTAAAAACATTCAGTACTTC.